Listed below are T cell receptor beta chains from one sample, sequenced in a study of T-cell memory formation after mild COVID-19. TCRdb passed the 5' RACE reads through MiXCR, listing each CDR3 protein once. The top ten hold around 12% of the sample, which has approximately 570,000 distinct CDR3 sequences, roughly 17% seen once. Material: PBMCs or a T cell subset sorted from them (not recorded which). The source of these receptors is an adult woman who had mild COVID-19 (a few samples of this study predate the infection). Cell type and time point are not known. The CDR3 runs from the conserved cysteine through the conserved F or W. A D gene is named only where the DNA matches it firmly. Rows give clone size only sometimes, using once, few, many, or a class for an expanded clone.

j_call clone_size d_call v_call cdr3_aa cdr3_nt
TRBJ1-2 . . TRBV6-1 CASSEERGVYGYTF TGTGCCAGCAGTGAGGAGCGGGGCGTCTATGGCTACACCTTC
TRBJ2-7 few TRBD2 TRBV4-1 CASSQNPGTSGYEQYF TGCGCCAGCAGCCAAAACCCCGGGACTAGCGGCTACGAGCAGTACTTC
TRBJ1-6 . . TRBV24-1 CATSARGSPLHF TGTGCCACCAGTGCGAGGGGATCACCCCTCCACTTT
TRBJ2-2 . . TRBV19 CASSIVGATGELFF TGTGCCAGTAGTATAGTTGGGGCCACCGGGGAGCTGTTTTTT
TRBJ2-7 few TRBD1 TRBV24-1 CATSDPSPGTGVYEQYF TGTGCCACCAGTGACCCCTCCCCCGGGACAGGGGTTTACGAGCAGTACTTC
TRBJ2-7 . . TRBV10-3 CAIGGVSYEQYF TGTGCCATCGGGGGAGTTTCGTACGAGCAGTACTTC
TRBJ2-2 many . TRBV7-9 CASSLSGAGELFF TGTGCCAGCAGCTTATCCGGGGCCGGGGAGCTGTTTTTT
TRBJ1-1 few . TRBV20-1 CSASEWGNTEAFF TGCAGTGCTAGTGAATGGGGCAACACTGAAGCTTTCTTT
TRBJ1-2 few . TRBV12-3/TRBV12-4 CASSPLRDYGYTF TGTGCCAGCAGTCCATTGAGGGACTATGGCTACACCTTC
TRBJ1-1 . . TRBV7-2 CASSITEARAFF TGTGCCAGCAGCATAACCGAGGCCAGGGCTTTCTTT
TRBJ1-1 . . TRBV24-1 CATSDGWNTEAFF TGTGCCACCAGTGACGGGTGGAACACTGAAGCTTTCTTT
TRBJ2-3 . . TRBV7-8 CASSQLPPTYSTDTQYF TGTGCCAGCAGCCAACTCCCCCCGACTTATAGCACAGATACGCAGTATTTT
TRBJ1-1 . TRBD1 TRBV6-1 CASSEPTGWYNTEAFF TGTGCCAGCAGTGAACCGACAGGGTGGTATAACACTGAAGCTTTCTTT
TRBJ2-1 . . TRBV7-9 CASSRVGGTPSSYNEQFF TGTGCCAGCAGCCGAGTAGGGGGTACACCAAGCTCCTACAATGAGCAGTTCTTC
TRBJ1-5 . . TRBV20-1 CSARSSPGGNQPQHF TGCAGTGCTAGATCCTCACCCGGGGGCAATCAGCCCCAGCATTTT
TRBJ2-1 many TRBD2 TRBV5-1 CASSLDGLAGSNEQFF TGCGCCAGCAGCTTGGACGGACTAGCGGGGAGCAATGAGCAGTTCTTC